A single sample is the source of the 15 T cell receptor beta chains below, sequenced in a study of blood T cell repertoires in COVID-19. Profiling relied on immunoSEQ multiplex PCR, and the TCRdb table lists in-frame clones only, not all of them. Among about 160,000 clones listed, around 92% were seen once. The sequencing input was peripheral blood. The receptors here all came from a man aged 30 to 45 with COVID-19, enrolled during active disease.

The chain uses TRBV5-1 and TRBJ1-3; 9 bases align to TRBD1. With V trimmed by 0 bases and J by 0 bases, 4 bases remained unmatched. The CDR3 extends over 17 amino acids. Germline V gives CDR1 SGHRS, CDR2 YFSETQ. The DNA for the CDR3 is TGCGCCAGCAGCTTGGGTCCGACAGGGGGCTCTGGAAACACCATATATTTT. Protein sequence: CASSLGPTGGSGNTIYF.

V usage is TRBV6-1 and J usage is TRBJ1-1; the D is unclear. Germline values: CDR1 MNHNS, CDR2 SASEGT. The CDR3 is made up of 11 amino acids. V gave up 3 bases and J gave up 7 bases, with 6 bases separating them. CDR3 region: CASSDIGEAFF. CDR3 DNA sequence: TGTGCCAGCAGTGATATCGGTGAAGCTTTCTTT.

The chain uses TRBV18 and TRBJ2-5; 9 nucleotides match TRBD1. Germline V gene data show CDR1 as KGHSH and CDR2 as LQKENI. The CDR3 loop spans 15 amino acids. Germline trimming cut 2 bases from V and 4 bases from J; bases unmatched to any gene: 5. In DNA, the CDR3 is TGTGCCAGCTCACCAAGCGACAGGGGGGGAGAGACCCAGTACTTC. It encodes CASSPSDRGGETQYF.

The chain carries TRBV27 and TRBJ2-7; TRBD1 matches 11 bases. Germline V gene sequence: CDR1 MNHEY, CDR2 SMNVEV (reference sequence). This CDR3 has 15 residues. The V and J ends lost 6 bases and 1 base, in that order; junction bases with no gene match: 5. The CDR3 spells CASSRGTGGSYEQYF. The CDR3 DNA reads as TGTGCCAGCAGCCGAGGGACAGGGGGTTCCTACGAGCAGTACTTC.

The genes are TRBV7-3 and TRBJ2-3; 7 nucleotides match TRBD2. CDR3 size: 16 residues. Per germline, CDR1 SGHTA and CDR2 FQGTGA. The J segment lost 4 bases and the V segment lost 1 base, leaving 8 bases of the junction unmatched. The CDR3 sequence: CASSLNAGVRSDTQYF. As DNA, the CDR3 is TGTGCCAGCAGCTTAAATGCGGGAGTTAGGTCAGATACGCAGTATTTT.

This chain uses TRBV3-1 (or the pseudogene TRBV3-2) with TRBJ1-5; 12 nucleotides align to TRBD1. Losses at the gene ends were 4 bases for V and 0 bases for J; bases not matched to a gene: 4. The CDR3 runs 17 residues. CDR1 and CDR2 (germline): LGHDT, YNNKEL (reference sequence). CDR3 protein: CASSLGQGALSNQPQHF. The CDR3 nucleotides are TGTGCCAGCAGCCTGGGACAGGGGGCCCTTAGCAATCAGCCCCAGCATTTT.

This clone was detected once. V gene TRBV6-1 combines with J gene TRBJ2-7; TRBD1 matches at 7 bases. This CDR3 is 15 amino acids long. CDR1 is MNHNS and CDR2 is SASEGT in the germline V gene. Trimming cost V 2 bases and J 0 bases; bases outside gene matches: 4. DNA for the CDR3: TGTGCCAGCAGTGAACTGGGACAGAACTCCTACGAGCAGTACTTC. It codes for CASSELGQNSYEQYF.

The chain is built from TRBV7-2 and TRBJ2-3; TRBD2 agrees at 8 bases. Germline V gives CDR1 SGHTA, CDR2 FQGNSA. The CDR3 contains 15 residues. V trimming: 7 bases; J trimming: 6 bases; junction bases outside the gene matches: 12. The DNA of the CDR3 is TGTGCCAGCACCCCCAGGGGACTAGATTCCGATACGCAGTATTTT. This gives the protein CASTPRGLDSDTQYF.

The chain employs TRBV10-1 and TRBJ2-7; TRBD2 is a possible D gene (6 bases). Germline CDR1 WNHNN, CDR2 SYGVQD (reference sequence). Trimming cost V 8 bases and J 1 base, with 15 bases left between them. CDR3 length: 14 amino acids. The CDR3 DNA follows: TGCGCCAGCTTGTCGGGACGGGAGTCCTACGAGCAGTACTTC. This encodes CASLSGRESYEQYF.

The chain joins TRBV30 to TRBJ2-7; 11 bases match TRBD2. V was clipped by 3 bases and J by 5 bases; unmatched bases: 6. Germline V CDR1 and CDR2: GTSNPN, SVGIG (reference sequence). This CDR3 is 14 amino acids long. The CDR3 here is CAWRIAGGTNEQYF. CDR3 DNA sequence: TGTGCCTGGAGGATAGCGGGAGGGACTAACGAGCAGTACTTC.

The V and J genes are TRBV6-2 or TRBV6-3 and TRBJ1-1; the D gene is possibly TRBD1 (6 bases). The CDR3 extends over 14 amino acids. Germline-derived CDR1 and CDR2 are MNHEY and SVGEGT. The ends were cut back, 6 bases at V and 1 base at J, with 12 bases in the middle. DNA of the CDR3: TGTGCCAGCAGCACACAGGGACCGAACACTGAAGCTTTCTTT. As protein: CASSTQGPNTEAFF.

The chain has TRBV11-2 and TRBJ2-3, with D hard to call. CDR1 is SGHAT, CDR2 FQNNGV, per germline. The CDR3 sequence is 12 residues long. The V end was cut by 5 bases, the J end by 1 base, with 4 bases between. CDR3 loop: CASSLRTDTQYF. CDR3 DNA sequence: TGTGCCAGCAGCCTCCGCACAGATACGCAGTATTTT.

This sequence joins TRBV7-2 and TRBJ2-7, with D possibly TRBD2 on 5 matching bases. The germline V and J ends were trimmed by 3 bases and 3 bases, with 15 bases remaining between them. CDR1 and CDR2 from the germline V gene are SGHTA and FQGNSA. The CDR3 spans 15 residues. The CDR3 nucleotides are TGTGCCAGCAGCTTGAGAGGGAACCCCTACTACGAGCAGTACTTC. Its protein product is CASSLRGNPYYEQYF.

V and J are TRBV28 and TRBJ2-1; D ambiguous. The CDR3 has 18 amino acids. Germline lookup yields CDR1 MDHEN and CDR2 SYDVKM. Trimming took off 3 bases at V and 0 bases at J, with 18 bases between the two ends. The CDR3, as DNA: TGTGCCAGCAGTTTCCCCTTTAAGTCAGTAAGCTCCTACAATGAGCAGTTCTTC. Translated, it gives CASSFPFKSVSSYNEQFF. Full variable domain (remainder filled in from reference TRBV28 and TRBJ2-1): DVKVTQSSRYLVKRTGEKVFLECVQDMDHENMFWYRQDPGLGLRLIYFSYDVKMKEKGDIPEGYSVSREKKERFSLILESASTNQTSMYLCASSFPFKSVSSYNEQFFGPGTRLTVL.

This chain connects TRBV10-3 to TRBJ2-1; no reliable D call. Per the germline V gene, CDR1 is ENHRY and CDR2 is SYGVKD. The ends were cut back, 2 bases at V and 5 bases at J, with 10 bases in the middle. There are 14 residues in the CDR3. For the CDR3, the DNA is TGTGCCATCAGTGAGGCCAGTGAAGACAATGAGCAGTTCTTC. Translating it yields CAISEASEDNEQFF.